These T cell receptor beta chains were read from a single sample in a study of blood T cell repertoires in COVID-19. Only in-frame clones appear in the TCRdb table, and some are missing; sequencing was by immunoSEQ multiplex PCR. Here the sample spans about 120,000 clones, 86% being singletons. Sequencing was done on a sample of peripheral blood. Source of these receptors: a man aged 65-85 years who had recovered from COVID-19. The CDR3 runs from the conserved cysteine through the conserved F or W. The D gene is left open where the match is weak. For some rows the clone size is stated as once, few or many, or as a class when expanded; others skip it.

j_call clone_size d_call v_call cdr3_nt cdr3_aa
TRBJ2-5 - - TRBV6-1 TGTGCCAGCAGTGAAGCGCAGGGTTGGACCCAGTACTTC CASSEAQGWTQYF
TRBJ2-2 few - TRBV7-3 TGTGCCAGCAGCCCTAAGATTAACACCGGGGAGCTGTTTTTT CASSPKINTGELFF
TRBJ2-3 - TRBD2 TRBV4-1 TGCGCCAGCAGCCAAGGACTAGCGACCGACGCAGATACGCAGTATTTT CASSQGLATDADTQYF
TRBJ1-1 - TRBD1 TRBV15 TGTGCCACCAGCAGAGGGGGCAGGGGGCAGACTGAAGCTTTCTTT CATSRGGRGQTEAFF
TRBJ2-3 - TRBD2 TRBV24-1 TGTGCCACCAGTGACCGGGGGACGGGGGGAGATACGCAGTATTTT CATSDRGTGGDTQYF
TRBJ2-3 - - TRBV9 TGTGCCAGCAGCGCCGGTACGTGGAGCACAGATACGCAGTATTTT CASSAGTWSTDTQYF
TRBJ1-2 - - TRBV7-2 TGTGCCAGCAGCTTAGCGGTTTTGAACAGGGACTATGGCTACACCTTC CASSLAVLNRDYGYTF
TRBJ1-2 - - TRBV28 TGTGCCAGCAGCCGATCCAACCTAAACTATGGCTACACCTTC CASSRSNLNYGYTF
TRBJ2-7 few TRBD2 TRBV10-3 TGTGCCATCAGTGAAGCTAGCGGGAGGACTATCTCCTACGAGCAGTACTTC CAISEASGRTISYEQYF
TRBJ1-5 - - TRBV30 TGTGCCTGGAGTGTGATGGGAGGGCATCAGCCCCAGCATTTT CAWSVMGGHQPQHF
TRBJ2-3 - TRBD2 TRBV28 TGTGCCAGCAGGAACCAGCGGGGGGGTGTCGCAGATACGCAGTATTTT CASRNQRGGVADTQYF
TRBJ2-7 once - TRBV6-5 TGTGCCAGCAGTTACTTGGCGGGGGAGCAGTACTTC CASSYLAGEQYF
TRBJ2-7 - - TRBV2 TGTGCCAGCAGTGATCAGGACAGACTTCCAAGCTCCTACGAGCAGTACTTC CASSDQDRLPSSYEQYF
TRBJ2-7 - - TRBV5-1 TGCGCCAGCAGCTTGGTAACTGGCCTGACGGGCGAGCAGTACTTC CASSLVTGLTGEQYF
TRBJ1-1 - TRBD1 TRBV5-1 TGCGCCAGCAGCACAGGGGGCTCTGAAGCTTTCTTT CASSTGGSEAFF
TRBJ2-2 - TRBD2 TRBV4-1 TGCGCCAGCAGCCGAACTAGCGCCACCGGGGAGCTGTTTTTT CASSRTSATGELFF
TRBJ1-6 - TRBD1 TRBV5-1 TGCGCCAGCAGCCCTGGACAGGGTCGGTCACCCCTCCACTTT CASSPGQGRSPLHF
TRBJ2-5 - - TRBV3-1/TRBV3-2 TGTGCCAGCAGACGTTTCGGAGAGACCCAGTACTTC CASRRFGETQYF
TRBJ2-5 - TRBD1 TRBV20-1 TGCAGTGAGAGGGGGCTGGAGACCCAGTACTTC CSERGLETQYF
TRBJ1-5 - - TRBV28 TGTGCCAGCTTAGGACAGTGGAAGGAGCATTTT CASLGQWKEHF